The 15 T cell receptor beta chains presented below share a single source sample, sequenced in a study of immune characterization of retroperitoneal liposarcoma. TCRdb reprocessed the PCR reads with MiXCR, giving one entry per CDR3 protein. Among about 7,300 distinct CDR3 sequences listed, 25% to 35% were seen once. Sequences were obtained from blood. These receptors were obtained from a male donor with retroperitoneal liposarcoma.

A remark on this clonotype: It is likely a read error, because the conserved phenylalanine at the end of the CDR3 is missing. The DNA is left out, because the CDR3 cannot be placed on it with certainty; the CDR3 is given as TCRdb lists it. The V call is TRBV7-3, the J call TRBJ2-6; TRBD2 is the table's D call and was not checked against the DNA. CDR1 is SGHTA and CDR2 is FQGTGA in the germline V gene. The CDR3 extends over 17 residues, inclusive of both ends. The CDR3 loop reads CASSEEGSGMSEQYFGV.

The sample holds many counts of this clonotype. The rearrangement uses TRBV6-5 and TRBJ2-2; D is perhaps TRBD2 (7 bases). With 2 bases removed from V and 6 bases from J, the gap between germline ends came to 19 bases. The CDR3 sequence is 17 residues long. In germline, CDR1 is MNHEY, CDR2 SVGAGI. The CDR3 DNA follows: TGTGCCAGCAGTTACGCGGGGAGGGGGTATGTCCCCGGGGAGCTGTTTTTT. It specifies CASSYAGRGYVPGELFF.

This clonotype was seen many times. The chain recombines TRBV6-2 or TRBV6-3 with TRBJ2-5; D is possibly TRBD2 (7 bases). With 8 bases removed from V and 5 bases from J, the gap between germline ends came to 30 bases. There are 18 residues in the CDR3. The germline V gene has CDR1 MNHEY and CDR2 SVGEGT. CDR3 protein: CASVNWGGGGGDSETQYF. CDR3 coding DNA: TGTGCCAGCGTAAATTGGGGGGGCGGCGGGGGAGATTCGGAGACCCAGTACTTC.

The rearrangement uses TRBV7-2 and TRBJ2-3; 7 bases align to TRBD2. There are 18 residues in the CDR3. Unmatched junction bases numbered 11, after V lost 0 bases and J lost 2 bases. In germline, CDR1 is SGHTA, CDR2 FQGNSA. This CDR3 reads CASSLARRDYPATDTQYF. CDR3 nucleotides: TGTGCCAGCAGCTTAGCGCGTAGGGACTACCCTGCCACAGATACGCAGTATTTT.

By share of the sample, this clonotype is medium-sized. The rearrangement joins TRBV12-3 or TRBV12-4 to TRBJ2-1; the D gene is possibly TRBD1 (6 bases). V lost 7 bases to trimming and J lost 6 bases, with 19 bases between them. The CDR3 consists of 15 residues. The CDR3 here is CASTEGHLRSNEQFF. In nucleotides, the CDR3 is TGTGCCAGCACCGAGGGACACCTACGAAGCAATGAGCAGTTCTTC.

The rearrangement uses TRBV11-2 and TRBJ2-1; D is uncertain. The end of the DNA fits TRBJ2-7 better, so the J call may be wrong. Germline CDR1 SGHAT, CDR2 FQNNGV. The CDR3 length is 13 residues. The CDR3 reads CASSFNTNYEQYF. The CDR3 DNA reads as TGTGCCAGCAGCTTTAATACGAACTACGAGCAGTACTTC.

This clonotype came up many times. J is TRBJ2-1 and V is TRBV6-1; 7 nucleotides match TRBD2. CDR1 is MNHNS, CDR2 SASEGT, per germline. The V segment lost 2 bases and the J segment 6 bases; nucleotides outside the gene matches: 7. The CDR3 is 15 amino acids. CDR3 DNA: TGTGCCAGCAGTGAAAGACTAGCAGTATTCAATGAGCAGTTCTTC. It translates to CASSERLAVFNEQFF.

V and J are TRBV3-1 and TRBJ2-7, with 8 bases lining up with TRBD1. The V gene end was trimmed by 4 bases and the J gene end by 6 bases; junction bases not matched to a gene: 5. Germline CDR1 LGHDT, CDR2 YNNKEL (reference sequence). There are 13 residues in the CDR3. Here the CDR3 reads CASSLRQGSEQYF. The CDR3 region has the DNA TGTGCCAGCAGCCTCCGACAGGGGAGCGAGCAGTACTTC.

The rearrangement links TRBV4-1 to TRBJ2-3; the match to TRBD2 covers 10 bases. CDR1 is MGHRA, CDR2 YSYEKL, per germline. The CDR3 runs 16 residues. Germline trimming cut 4 bases from V and 5 bases from J; bases unmatched to any gene: 9. For the CDR3, the DNA is TGCGCCAGCAGCCCTCTGAGCGGGAGGGCGGGAGATACGCAGTATTTT. This codes for CASSPLSGRAGDTQYF.

The chain is built from TRBV7-3 and TRBJ2-3; 7 bases line up with TRBD2. Trimming removed 6 bases from V and 4 bases from J; junction bases left unmatched: 7. The CDR3 is 14 residues long. Per the germline V gene, CDR1 is SGHTA and CDR2 is FQGTGA. The CDR3 coding sequence is TGTGCCAGCAGACTAGGACTAGGGGCAGATACGCAGTATTTT. This codes for CASRLGLGADTQYF.

This clonotype was picked up a small number of times. The chain links TRBV12-3 or TRBV12-4 to TRBJ1-4; D remains ambiguous. CDR3 length equals 14 residues. V lost 5 bases and J 0 bases, leaving 7 bases between the germline ends. The CDR3 sequence: CASSDGATNEKLFF. The CDR3 DNA is TGTGCCAGCAGTGACGGCGCAACTAATGAAAAACTGTTTTTT.

This clonotype occurred many times. The chain combines TRBV25-1 with TRBJ2-5, with 8 nucleotides matching TRBD2. CDR1 is MGHDK and CDR2 is SYGVNS in the germline V gene. The J segment lost 5 bases and the V segment lost 8 bases, leaving 7 bases of the junction unmatched. The CDR3 is made up of 13 amino acids. The CDR3 DNA reads as TGTGCCAGCCCCCGGGGGGGCGAGGAGACCCAGTACTTC. It translates to CASPRGGEETQYF.

The genes are TRBV6-1 and TRBJ2-2; 7 nucleotides agree with TRBD2. Germline loops: CDR1 MNHNS, CDR2 SASEGT. Trimming removed 9 bases from V and 6 bases from J; junction bases left unmatched: 10. CDR3 length: 14 amino acids. The CDR3 DNA reads as TGTGCCAGTTCCGGGACCGGGAGGTCCGGGGAGCTGTTTTTT. Translated, it gives CASSGTGRSGELFF.

By share of the sample, this clonotype is medium-sized. V is TRBV12-3 or TRBV12-4 and J is TRBJ2-5; tentatively, D is TRBD1 or TRBD2 (5 bases each). Deletions cut 5 bases from V and 2 bases from J, with 12 bases between. The CDR3 is 14 amino acids. The DNA of the CDR3 is TGTGCCAGCAGTCGGGACGGCGCACAAGAGACCCAGTACTTC. Translated, it gives CASSRDGAQETQYF.

This rearrangement joins TRBV6-2 or TRBV6-3 to TRBJ1-2; perhaps TRBD1 as D (6 bases). The CDR3 sequence is 14 residues long. V dropped 2 bases and J dropped 4 bases, with 11 bases sitting between them. Looked up from germline, CDR1 is MNHEY and CDR2 is SVGEGT. The DNA for the CDR3 is TGTGCCAGCAGTTACGAGAGGACAGCCTATGGCTACACCTTC. This gives the protein CASSYERTAYGYTF.